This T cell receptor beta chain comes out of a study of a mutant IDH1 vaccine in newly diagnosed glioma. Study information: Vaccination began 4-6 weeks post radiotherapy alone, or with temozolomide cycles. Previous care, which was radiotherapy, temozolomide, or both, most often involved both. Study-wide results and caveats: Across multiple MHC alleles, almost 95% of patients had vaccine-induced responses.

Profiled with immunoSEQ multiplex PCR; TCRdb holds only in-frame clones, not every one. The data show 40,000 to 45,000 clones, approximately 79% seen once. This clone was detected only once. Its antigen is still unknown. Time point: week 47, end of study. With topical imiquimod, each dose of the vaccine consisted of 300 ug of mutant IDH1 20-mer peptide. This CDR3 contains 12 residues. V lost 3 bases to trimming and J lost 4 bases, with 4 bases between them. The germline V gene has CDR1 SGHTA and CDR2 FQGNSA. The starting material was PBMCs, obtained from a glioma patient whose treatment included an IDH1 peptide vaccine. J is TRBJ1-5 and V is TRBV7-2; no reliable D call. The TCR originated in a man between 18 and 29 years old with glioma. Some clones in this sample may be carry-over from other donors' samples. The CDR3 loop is CASSFGNQPQHF. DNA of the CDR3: TGTGCCAGCAGCTTCGGGAATCAGCCCCAGCATTTT.